This T cell receptor (beta chain) was retrieved from a study of Ad26.COV2.S vaccination and SARS-CoV-2 variants. The overall study: Enrolled in COV1001, the donor was in the Ad26.COV2.S trial arm, which received the vaccine. Recipients of Ad26.COV2.S got it intramuscularly, once or twice 56 days apart.

CDR1 is SSHAT, CDR2 FNYEAQ, per germline (reference sequence). This CDR3 has 15 residues. J lost 2 bases, V lost 5 bases, and 4 bases had no gene match. TCRdb keeps only in-frame clones here, not all; method: immunoSEQ multiplex PCR. Here the sample spans 350,000 to 500,000 clones, 80% to 95% being singletons. The sample's treatment: about 20 received Ad26.COV2.S at low or high dose, single or two shots; roughly five received placebo; per-sample allocation not given. Sampling took place 63 days after the first vaccine or placebo injection. A word on this clone: Its antigen is undetermined.

Whole-study results and caveats: An underestimation of total T cell responses may have resulted from the TCR breadth and depth analyses.

This receptor was identified in a person aged 18-65 years who received the Ad26.COV2.S COVID-19 vaccine or a placebo. The rearrangement links TRBV7-7 to TRBJ2-7; 12 bases fit TRBD1. Material: peripheral blood, obtained in a trial of Ad26.COV2.S vaccine versus placebo. CDR3 residues: CASSQGQGATYEQYF. CDR3 sequence (DNA): TGTGCCAGCAGCCAGGGACAGGGGGCCACCTACGAGCAGTACTTC.